The 2 T cell receptor beta chains listed next were all sequenced from one sample in a study of T cells in Graves' hyperthyroidism and ophthalmopathy (dated by TCRdb to the late 2010s). Receptor libraries were prepared by multiplex PCR. Sequencing was carried out with an Illumina HiSeq 2000. TCR beta CDR3 regions were amplified from RNA transcripts. A first-round RT-PCR of the TCR CDR3 used the HTBI primer set with the Qiagen OneStep RT-PCR kit. The public sequencing data were trimmed at Q25 with fastp and processed into clonotypes with MiXCR by TCRdb, which kept only in-frame beta chains. Under each unique CDR3 protein, matching rows form one entry showing the most common genes and DNA. The sample table lists about 520,000 distinct CDR3 sequences, approximately 25% of them with a count of one. The biggest ten clones account for 11% of the sample. Sequencing was done on a sample of blood. The receptor source for this set is a woman between 25 and 40 years old with Graves' ophthalmopathy.

This clonotype was counted many times. The chain is built from TRBV12-3 or TRBV12-4 and TRBJ2-2; TRBD2 agrees at 11 bases. CDR3 length: 15 amino acids. V shed 6 bases, J shed 4 bases, and the junction held 4 bases outside the gene matches. The CDR3, as DNA: TGTGCCAGCAGCTCTAGCGGGGGGACCACCGGGGAGCTGTTTTTT. Its translation is CASSSSGGTTGELFF.

In this sample, this clonotype turned up many times. The chain recombines TRBV19 with TRBJ2-2; 8 bases match TRBD1. This CDR3 has 13 residues. Germline CDR1 and CDR2: LNHDA and SQIVND (reference sequence). After removal of 7 bases from V and 7 bases from J, the junction contained 5 bases not matched to a gene. The CDR3 sequence: CASTSQGVGELFF. CDR3 nucleotide sequence: TGTGCCAGTACCTCACAGGGGGTCGGGGAGCTGTTTTTT.